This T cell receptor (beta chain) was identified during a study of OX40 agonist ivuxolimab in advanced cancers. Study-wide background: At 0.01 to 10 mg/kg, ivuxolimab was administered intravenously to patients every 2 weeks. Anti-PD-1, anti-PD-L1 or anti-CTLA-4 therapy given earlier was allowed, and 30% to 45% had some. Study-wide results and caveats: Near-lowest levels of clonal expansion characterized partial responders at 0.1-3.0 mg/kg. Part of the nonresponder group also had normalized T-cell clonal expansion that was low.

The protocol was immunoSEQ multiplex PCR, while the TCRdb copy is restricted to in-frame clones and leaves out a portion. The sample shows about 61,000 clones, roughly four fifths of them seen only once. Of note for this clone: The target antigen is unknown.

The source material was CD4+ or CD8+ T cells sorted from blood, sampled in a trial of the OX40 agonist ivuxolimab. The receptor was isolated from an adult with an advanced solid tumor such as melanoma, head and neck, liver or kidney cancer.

The CDR3 protein is CASSGTTITYLNYGYTF. CDR3 nucleotide sequence: TGTGCCAGCAGTGGGACAACGATAACCTACCTCAACTATGGCTACACCTTC. J is TRBJ1-2 and V is TRBV6-1, with D possibly matching TRBD1 (5 bases). The CDR3 length is 17 residues. Trimming took off 4 bases at V and 2 bases at J, with 20 bases between the two ends. The V gene's germline CDR1 is MNHNS and CDR2 SASEGT.